Listed here are 26 T cell receptor beta chains from one sample, sequenced in a study of cytomegalovirus exposure and HLA in healthy donors. Vbeta (60) and Jbeta (13) primers were used in the PCR. Only in-frame clones appear in the TCRdb table, and some are missing; sequencing was by immunoSEQ multiplex PCR. The data hold about 150,000 clones, with over 70% observed a single time. The sample was PBMCs. The origin of the receptors is a boy between 2 and 10 years old in good health and CMV-seronegative.

The chain recombines TRBV9 with TRBJ1-2; 7 positions match TRBD1. CDR3 length equals 12 residues. After removal of 2 bases from V and 5 bases from J, the junction contained 0 bases not matched to a gene. Germline V gene data show CDR1 as SGDLS and CDR2 as YYNGEE. The CDR3, as DNA: TGTGCCAGCAGCGTGGGACAGTATGGCTACACCTTC. Residues: CASSVGQYGYTF.

The gene calls are TRBV29-1 and TRBJ2-2; D not certain. This CDR3 comprises 12 residues. V was clipped by 6 bases and J by 4 bases, with 9 bases between them. CDR1 and CDR2 (germline): SQVTM, ANQGSEA. For the CDR3, the DNA is TGCAGCGTCGAAACAGTCACCGGGGAGCTGTTTTTT. Its translation is CSVETVTGELFF.

V is TRBV11-2 and J is TRBJ2-4, with TRBD2 matching 9 bases. The CDR3 spans 14 residues. V dropped 1 base and J dropped 6; count of bases not matched to a gene: 1. Germline values: CDR1 SGHAT, CDR2 FQNNGV. The CDR3 loop is CASSLASGVNIQYF. CDR3 coding DNA: TGTGCCAGCAGCTTAGCTAGCGGGGTAAACATTCAGTACTTC.

The J gene is TRBJ2-5, the V gene TRBV5-5; the D gene is possibly TRBD1 (7 bases). V lost 4 bases and J 3 bases, leaving 13 bases between the germline ends. CDR1 is SGHKS, CDR2 YYEKEE, per germline (reference sequence). The CDR3 loop spans 14 amino acids. The CDR3 bases are TGTGCCAGCAGCGATGACAGGGAGGAAGAGACCCAGTACTTC. This sequence encodes CASSDDREEETQYF.

V usage is TRBV7-9 and J usage is TRBJ2-1; TRBD1 might be the D (6 bases). The CDR3 length is 18 residues. The V end lost 3 bases, the J end lost 8 bases, and 26 bases lay between the germline ends. The germline CDR1 and CDR2 sequences are SEHNR and FQNEAQ (reference sequence). CDR3 protein: CASSFVLTHRERVDEQFF. In DNA, the CDR3 is TGTGCCAGCAGCTTCGTCCTGACTCACAGGGAAAGAGTCGATGAGCAGTTCTTC. Variable domain in full (rest from reference TRBV7-9 and TRBJ2-1): DTGVSQNPRHKITKRGQNVTFRCDPISEHNRLYWYRQTLGQGPEFLTYFQNEAQLEKSRLLSDRFSAERPKGSFSTLEIQRTEQGDSAMYLCASSFVLTHRERVDEQFFGPGTRLTVL.

The chain is built from TRBV29-1 and TRBJ2-2; no definite D call. Trimming shortened V by 5 bases and J by 4 bases, and 5 bases separated the two germline ends. CDR1 is SQVTM, CDR2 ANQGSEA, per germline. The CDR3 consists of 11 residues. The CDR3 region has the DNA TGCAGCGTTCTAGTCACCGGGGAGCTGTTTTTT. Protein product: CSVLVTGELFF.

The chain couples TRBV9 to TRBJ2-2; no definite D call. Germline CDR1 is SGDLS and CDR2 is YYNGEE. Trimming pared 5 bases from V and 4 bases from J, leaving 12 bases between. The CDR3 has 14 residues. The CDR3 loop is CASRRESFTGELFF. CDR3 sequence (DNA): TGTGCCAGCAGGCGTGAAAGTTTCACCGGGGAGCTGTTTTTT.

Only a few counts were recorded for this clone. The rearrangement uses TRBV6-5 and TRBJ1-5, with a possible D match to TRBD1 (6 bases). The CDR3 spans 15 residues. Trimming removed 0 bases at V and 2 bases at J, with 8 bases between. The germline V gene has CDR1 MNHEY and CDR2 SVGAGI. DNA of the CDR3: TGTGCCAGCAGTTACTCCAGGGGAGGCAATCAGCCCCAGCATTTT. Amino acids: CASSYSRGGNQPQHF.

The V and J genes are TRBV19 and TRBJ1-5, with TRBD1 matching over 8 bases. This CDR3 is 16 amino acids long. V trimming: 4 bases; J trimming: 3 bases; junction bases outside the gene matches: 8. The germline gives CDR1 LNHDA, CDR2 SQIVND (reference sequence). This CDR3 reads CASSKVAGGHNQPQHF. CDR3 in DNA: TGTGCCAGTAGTAAAGTTGCAGGGGGCCACAATCAGCCCCAGCATTTT.

Comment on this clone: The same CDR3 is also encoded by other DNA sequences in this sample. V gene TRBV6-5 combines with J gene TRBJ2-5; D remains unclear. Between the trimmed V and J ends, which lost 6 bases and 5 bases, there was a span of 7 bases. The CDR3 spans 11 residues. Germline V lookup: CDR1 MNHEY, CDR2 SVGAGI. The CDR3 DNA reads TGTGCCAGCAGCTCGGAGGAGACCCAGTACTTC. Its translation is CASSSEETQYF.

V is TRBV7-9 and J is TRBJ1-2, with D unclear. From germline, CDR1 is SEHNR and CDR2 FQNEAQ (reference sequence). CDR3 length: 12 residues. Trimming shortened V by 3 bases and J by 3 bases, and 5 bases separated the two germline ends. CDR3: CASSFTDYGYTF. In DNA, the CDR3 is TGTGCCAGCAGCTTTACGGACTATGGCTACACCTTC.

CDR3 amino acids: CASSARLAASTDTQYF. The DNA of the CDR3 is TGTGCCAGCAGCGCCCGTCTAGCGGCAAGCACAGATACGCAGTATTTT. The V call is TRBV9, the J call TRBJ2-3, with TRBD2 matching 7 bases. The length of the CDR3 is 16 residues. Germline assignment: CDR1 SGDLS and CDR2 YYNGEE. Unmatched junction bases numbered 7, after V lost 3 bases and J lost 0 bases. Together with reference TRBV9 and TRBJ2-3, the CDR3 gives the full variable domain: DSGVTQTPKHLITATGQRVTLRCSPRSGDLSVYWYQQSLDQGLQFLIQYYNGEERAKGNILERFSAQQFPDLHSELNLSSLELGDSALYFCASSARLAASTDTQYFGPGTRLTVL.

This chain uses TRBV18 with TRBJ2-1; a weak D match, TRBD2 (5 bases). CDR1 and CDR2 (germline): KGHSH, LQKENI. Trimming shortened V by 4 bases and J by 5 bases, and 12 bases separated the two germline ends. The CDR3 loop spans 14 amino acids. This CDR3 reads CASSRAEGNNEQFF. CDR3 sequence (DNA): TGTGCCAGCTCACGAGCCGAGGGAAACAATGAGCAGTTCTTC.

The rearrangement links TRBV6-5 to TRBJ1-3; D gene ambiguous. Trimming shortened V by 0 bases and J by 8 bases, and 8 bases separated the two germline ends. The CDR3 covers 13 residues. CDR1 and CDR2 from the germline V gene are MNHEY and SVGAGI. CDR3 nucleotide sequence: TGTGCCAGCAGTTACTCGAGATCCGACACCATATATTTT. This gives the protein CASSYSRSDTIYF.

V is TRBV30 and J is TRBJ1-4; 8 nucleotides agree with TRBD1. The CDR3 length is 13 residues. Losses at the gene ends were 7 bases for V and 6 bases for J; bases not matched to a gene: 7. Germline CDR1 GTSNPN, CDR2 SVGIG (reference sequence). In DNA, the CDR3 is TGTGCCTCCACGGGACAGGACGATGAAAAACTGTTTTTT. Its protein product is CASTGQDDEKLFF.

V gene TRBV7-4 combines with J gene TRBJ2-1; 13 nucleotides align to TRBD2. The CDR3 covers 18 residues. The germline V gene has CDR1 SGHVT and CDR2 SQSDAQ. Germline trimming cut 5 bases from V and 4 bases from J; bases unmatched to any gene: 11. For the CDR3, the DNA is TGTGCCAGCAGCGGCGGGACTAGCGGGGTCTTCGCGTACAATGAGCAGTTCTTC. This encodes CASSGGTSGVFAYNEQFF.

This clone was seen a handful of times. The chain has TRBV7-2 and TRBJ2-5, with D uncertain. The CDR3 sequence is 13 residues long. Trimming shortened V by 1 base and J by 4 bases, and 7 bases separated the two germline ends. The germline gives CDR1 SGHTA, CDR2 FQGNSA. The CDR3 is CASSLGARETQYF. CDR3 DNA sequence: TGTGCCAGCAGCTTAGGGGCGAGAGAGACCCAGTACTTC. Full variable domain (outside the CDR3, taken from reference TRBV7-2 and TRBJ2-5): GAGVSQSPSNKVTEKGKDVELRCDPISGHTALYWYRQSLGQGLEFLIYFQGNSAPDKSGLPSDRFSAERTGGSVSTLTIQRTQQEDSAVYLCASSLGARETQYFGPGTRLLVL.

This chain links TRBV9 with TRBJ1-4; D is possibly TRBD1 (5 bases). Germline V gene sequence: CDR1 SGDLS, CDR2 YYNGEE. V lost 4 bases and J lost 3, with 10 bases in between. This CDR3 has 14 amino acids. CDR3 DNA: TGTGCCAGCAGCTCAGGGTACGCTAATGAAAAACTGTTTTTT. This encodes CASSSGYANEKLFF.

The chain links TRBV7-9 to TRBJ1-4; 8 bases agree with TRBD1. Germline CDR1 is SEHNR and CDR2 is FQNEAQ (reference sequence). The V and J ends lost 4 bases and 5 bases, in that order; junction bases with no gene match: 0. This CDR3 comprises 13 residues. The CDR3 protein is CASSYRGNEKLFF. In DNA form, the CDR3 reads TGTGCCAGCAGCTACAGGGGGAATGAAAAACTGTTTTTT.

The rearrangement uses TRBV27 and TRBJ2-3, with 7 bases that match TRBD2. V dropped 1 base and J dropped 2; count of bases not matched to a gene: 3. CDR1 is MNHEY and CDR2 is SMNVEV in the germline V gene (reference sequence). The CDR3 runs 15 residues. The CDR3 region is CASSLFGRATDTQYF. The CDR3 coding sequence is TGTGCCAGCAGTTTATTTGGGAGGGCCACAGATACGCAGTATTTT.

The V gene is TRBV28, the J gene TRBJ1-3, with a tentative D call TRBD1 (5 bases). The germline CDR1 and CDR2 sequences are MDHEN and SYDVKM. The length of the CDR3 is 16 residues. The V and J ends lost 2 bases and 0 bases respectively, with 11 bases between them. The DNA of the CDR3 is TGTGCCAGCAGTTTAGGGGACTCCTACTCTGGAAACACCATATATTTT. Protein product: CASSLGDSYSGNTIYF. The entire variable domain, with the rest obtained from reference TRBV28 and TRBJ1-3, is as follows: DVKVTQSSRYLVKRTGEKVFLECVQDMDHENMFWYRQDPGLGLRLIYFSYDVKMKEKGDIPEGYSVSREKKERFSLILESASTNQTSMYLCASSLGDSYSGNTIYFGEGSWLTVV.

The chain uses TRBV30 and TRBJ1-1; a weak D match, TRBD1 (6 bases). CDR3 length: 13 amino acids. Germline V lookup: CDR1 GTSNPN, CDR2 SVGIG (reference sequence). Trimming pared 4 bases from V and 4 bases from J, leaving 13 bases between. CDR3 bases: TGTGCCTGGAAGTACAGGGTGGGCACTGAAGCTTTCTTT. This encodes CAWKYRVGTEAFF.

This clone showed up just once. DNA of the CDR3: TGCGCCAGCAGCTCGGAACCGGACAGGCAAGAGACCCAGTACTTC. Protein: CASSSEPDRQETQYF. This chain links TRBV5-1 with TRBJ2-5, with 7 nucleotides matching TRBD1. The length of the CDR3 is 15 residues. Germline V gene data show CDR1 as SGHRS and CDR2 as YFSETQ. V trimming: 3 bases; J trimming: 2 bases; junction bases outside the gene matches: 7.

This clone was recorded only once. The chain recombines TRBV5-5 with TRBJ2-7, with D maybe TRBD2 (5 bases). CDR1 SGHKS and CDR2 YYEKEE come from the germline V gene (reference sequence). V lost 4 bases to trimming and J lost 2 bases, with 13 bases between them. The CDR3 sequence is 14 residues long. CDR3 amino acids: CASSPEDSAYEQYF. The CDR3 coding sequence is TGTGCCAGCAGCCCGGAGGATAGCGCCTACGAGCAGTACTTC.

The rearrangement joins TRBV5-6 to TRBJ2-3; the D gene is possibly TRBD2 (6 bases). The CDR3 spans 17 residues. CDR1 SGHDT and CDR2 YYEEEE come from the germline V gene. The V gene lost 4 bases and the J gene lost 0 bases, with 18 bases spanning the gap. CDR3 sequence (DNA): TGTGCCAGCAGCAGTGCGGGGTTTGCACTTAGCACAGATACGCAGTATTTT. Translating gives CASSSAGFALSTDTQYF.

CDR3 loop: CAWSVAGFNEKLFF. CDR3 DNA sequence: TGTGCCTGGAGTGTTGCAGGTTTCAATGAAAAACTGTTTTTT. V and J are TRBV30 and TRBJ1-4; no clear D. The CDR3 is made up of 14 amino acids. Trimming cost V 0 bases and J 5 bases, with 10 bases left between them. The germline gives CDR1 GTSNPN, CDR2 SVGIG (reference sequence). Supplemented by reference TRBV30 and TRBJ1-4, the full variable domain reads SQTIHQWPATLVQPVGSPLSLECTVEGTSNPNLYWYRQAAGRGLQLLFYSVGIGQISSEVPQNLSASRPQDRQFILSSKKLLLSDSGFYLCAWSVAGFNEKLFFGSGTQLSVL.